This TCR beta chain was observed in a study of CXCR3-negative and CXCR3-positive naive CD8 T cells. Study at large: There were 130 million or so TRB reads altogether, and each library had about 1.5 +/- 0.3 million of them.

General study findings and limits: Relative to CXCR3-negative naive cells, CXCR3-positive naive cells had more hydrophobic TRB CDR3s. The study found CXCR3 expression partially decreased after cryopreservation and ran most assays on fresh PBMCs. Both naive subsets carried similar amounts of surface CD5, so TCR strength was inferred from TRB CDR3 properties.

Naive CD8+ T cells showed a CD45RO-CCR7+CD27+CD95- phenotype. CDR3 length: 15 residues. Per the germline V gene, CDR1 is LGHDT and CDR2 is YNNKEL (reference sequence). Comment on this clonotype: Its target is not known.

TRB cDNA was prepared as libraries by UMI-labeled 5' RACE. TCRdb re-called the 5' RACE reads; every CDR3 protein appears as one record, without DNA. The sample yields approximately 100,000 distinct CDR3 sequences, of which the top ten take up just over 0.35%. Sequencing was carried out using naive CXCR3+ CD8+ T cells from blood. Stated subset: CD45RO-CCR7+CD27+CD95- naive CD8+ T cells expressing CXCR3 (TNR3+). This chain connects TRBV3-1 to TRBJ2-7; the D gene TCRdb calls, TRBD2, cannot be checked with no DNA. The sequence was collected from a human donor in good health. Some clones in this sample may be carry-over from other donors' samples. This CDR3 reads CASSQGLRGGPEQYF.